This passage covers 14 T cell receptor beta chains from one sample sequenced in a study of identical twins' blood T cells. TCRdb reanalysed the 5' RACE reads using MiXCR and keeps one entry per CDR3 protein. The sample records around 380,000 distinct CDR3 sequences, more than 25% being singletons. The sequenced sample was PBMCs. These receptors were taken from a woman aged 18-49 years in good health.

This clonotype was seen only a few times. The J gene is TRBJ2-3, the V gene TRBV3-1; D ambiguous. Trimming pared 4 bases from V and 2 bases from J, leaving 7 bases between. In germline, CDR1 is LGHDT, CDR2 YNNKEL (reference sequence). CDR3 length: 13 amino acids. The CDR3 DNA sequence: TGTGCCAGCAGCCCCCGCATCACAGATACGCAGTATTTT. Protein product: CASSPRITDTQYF.

This clonotype was counted a few times. The V and J genes are TRBV20-1 and TRBJ2-3; 7 bases fit TRBD2. This CDR3 region has 15 residues. Unmatched junction bases numbered 12, after V lost 1 base and J lost 8 bases. Germline CDR1 reads DFQATT; CDR2 reads SNEGSKA (reference sequence). Here the CDR3 DNA reads TGCAGTGCTAGAGGGGGGGGTCTTTCCTCAGGTACGCAGTATTTT. Amino acid sequence: CSARGGGLSSGTQYF.

The gene calls are TRBV30 and TRBJ1-5; TRBD1 might be the D (5 bases). Per the germline V gene, CDR1 is GTSNPN and CDR2 is SVGIG (reference sequence). The CDR3 totals 13 residues. Trimming took 3 bases from V and 6 from J, leaving 12 bases between them. The CDR3 sequence is CAWRGQIGQPQHF. The CDR3 nucleotides are TGTGCCTGGAGGGGGCAGATTGGTCAGCCCCAGCATTTT.

In regard to this clonotype: Germline and junction disagree at one end, which may indicate a read error. This chain uses TRBV6-2 or TRBV6-3 with TRBJ2-3; 9 nucleotides match TRBD1. Germline V gives CDR1 MNHEY, CDR2 SVGEGT. The CDR3 is 14 residues long. CDR3 DNA sequence: TGTGCCGGCAGAAAGACAGGGGGAGGAGATACGCAGTATTTT. Translation gives CAGRKTGGGDTQYF.

This clonotype came up a few times. The chain combines TRBV9 with TRBJ2-1, with TRBD2 matching 7 bases. The germline V gene has CDR1 SGDLS and CDR2 YYNGEE. CDR3 length: 15 amino acids. The V gene end was trimmed by 0 bases and the J gene end by 6 bases; junction bases not matched to a gene: 6. The CDR3 DNA reads as TGTGCCAGCAGCGTAGGTGGGAGGGCTCTCAATGAGCAGTTCTTC. Encoded protein: CASSVGGRALNEQFF.

The rearrangement uses TRBV25-1 and TRBJ1-3; maybe TRBD1 (5 bases). The CDR3 totals 14 residues. The V gene lost 6 bases and the J gene lost 2 bases, with 11 bases spanning the gap. Germline assignment: CDR1 MGHDK and CDR2 SYGVNS. The CDR3 DNA follows: TGTGCCAGCAGCCTTTTAGGGGCTGGAAACACCATATATTTT. Amino acids: CASSLLGAGNTIYF.

As DNA, the CDR3 is TGCAGTGCTGCCGACAGGGGAAGGGGCACTGAAGCTTTCTTT. Translation gives CSAADRGRGTEAFF. The gene calls are TRBV20-1 and TRBJ1-1; 8 nucleotides agree with TRBD1. V trimming: 5 bases; J trimming: 4 bases; junction bases outside the gene matches: 9. The CDR3 loop spans 14 amino acids. CDR1 and CDR2 (germline): DFQATT, SNEGSKA (reference sequence).

In the case of this clonotype: A much larger clone lies one base from this, so it may be a read error. The rearrangement uses TRBV20-1 and TRBJ1-1; D is unclear. Germline V CDR1 and CDR2: DFQATT, SNEGSKA (reference sequence). This CDR3 has 10 residues. Trimming pared 5 bases from V and 6 bases from J, leaving 7 bases between. The CDR3: CSAGAAEAFF. CDR3 DNA sequence: TGCAGTGCTGGAGCCGCTGAAGCTTTCTTT.

The rearrangement joins TRBV11-2 to TRBJ2-7; 7 bases agree with TRBD1. Trimming took 5 bases from V and 0 from J; bases not matched to a gene: 4. Germline CDR1 SGHAT, CDR2 FQNNGV. This CDR3 region has 14 residues. Here the CDR3 reads CASSLGQISYEQYF. The CDR3 DNA is TGTGCCAGCAGCCTGGGACAGATCTCCTACGAGCAGTACTTC. The full variable domain, completed using reference TRBV11-2 and TRBJ2-7, is EAGVAQSPRYKIIEKRQSVAFWCNPISGHATLYWYQQILGQGPKLLIQFQNNGVVDDSQLPKDRFSAERLKGVDSTLKIQPAKLEDSAVYLCASSLGQISYEQYFGPGTRLTVT.

This chain connects TRBV24-1 to TRBJ2-2; D is undetermined. CDR1 KGHDR and CDR2 SFDVKD come from the germline V gene. CDR3 length: 13 residues. Deletions cut 8 bases from V and 2 bases from J, with 8 bases between. The CDR3, as DNA: TGTGCCACCATGAAGACTAACACCGGGGAGCTGTTTTTT. Translated, it gives CATMKTNTGELFF.

The V and J genes are TRBV9 and TRBJ1-2; TRBD1 agrees at 7 bases. Losses at the gene ends were 2 bases for V and 7 bases for J; bases not matched to a gene: 11. Looked up from germline, CDR1 is SGDLS and CDR2 is YYNGEE. CDR3 length: 15 residues. The DNA of the CDR3 is TGTGCCAGCAGCGTCTCGACAGGGAGCGGTGCTGGCTACACCTTC. It is translated as CASSVSTGSGAGYTF.

The chain joins TRBV7-8 to TRBJ2-5; the match to TRBD1 covers 9 bases. Losses at the gene ends were 3 bases for V and 4 bases for J; bases not matched to a gene: 6. The CDR3 is made up of 15 amino acids. Germline CDR1 and CDR2: SGHVS and FQNEAQ. CDR3 loop: CASSLLGQGPETQYF. The CDR3 DNA reads TGTGCCAGCAGCTTGCTAGGACAGGGGCCAGAGACCCAGTACTTC. The full variable domain, in which reference TRBV7-8 and TRBJ2-5 provide the parts outside the CDR3, is GAGVSQSPRYKVAKRGQDVALRCDPISGHVSLFWYQQALGQGPEFLTYFQNEAQLDKSGLPSDRFFAERPEGSVSTLKIQRTQQEDSAVYLCASSLLGQGPETQYFGPGTRLLVL.

The chain links TRBV24-1 to TRBJ2-2, with D hard to call. The CDR3 consists of 12 residues. Germline V CDR1 and CDR2: KGHDR, SFDVKD. V lost 9 bases to trimming and J lost 3 bases, with 7 bases between them. The chain's CDR3 is CATSGYTGELFF. The CDR3, as DNA: TGTGCCACCTCCGGATACACCGGGGAGCTGTTTTTT.

This clonotype was detected only once. The rearrangement links TRBV13 to TRBJ2-7; TRBD1 matches at 8 bases. The CDR3 is 13 residues long. V trimming: 4 bases; J trimming: 3 bases; junction bases outside the gene matches: 2. Germline V CDR1 and CDR2: PRHDT, FYEKMQ (reference sequence). CDR3 amino acids: CASSSDRDYEQYF. The DNA for the CDR3 is TGTGCCAGCAGCTCGGACAGGGACTACGAGCAGTACTTC.